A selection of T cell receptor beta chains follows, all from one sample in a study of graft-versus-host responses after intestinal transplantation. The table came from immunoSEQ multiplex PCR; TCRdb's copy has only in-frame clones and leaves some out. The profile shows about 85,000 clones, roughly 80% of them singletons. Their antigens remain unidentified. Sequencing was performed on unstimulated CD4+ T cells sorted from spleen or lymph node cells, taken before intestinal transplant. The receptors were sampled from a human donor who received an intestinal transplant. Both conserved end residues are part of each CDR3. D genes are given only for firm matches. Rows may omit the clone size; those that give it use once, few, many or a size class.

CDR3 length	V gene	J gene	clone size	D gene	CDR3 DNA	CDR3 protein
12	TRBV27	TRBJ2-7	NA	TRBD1	TGTGCCAGCAGTGTAAGACAGGGAAGGCAGTACTTC	CASSVRQGRQYF
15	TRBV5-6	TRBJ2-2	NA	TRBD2	TGTGCCAGCAGCCCTGACAGCGGGGACACCGGGGAGCTGTTTTTT	CASSPDSGDTGELFF
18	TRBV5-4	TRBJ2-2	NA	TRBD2	TGTGCCAGCAGCTTGGTACGTCTAGCGGACCTGAACACCGGGGAGCTGTTTTTT	CASSLVRLADLNTGELFF
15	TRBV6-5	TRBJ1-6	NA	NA	TGTGCCAGCAGAATTACAAAGAGGGCGGGTTCACCCCTCCACTTT	CASRITKRAGSPLHF
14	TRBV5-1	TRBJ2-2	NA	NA	TGCGCCAGCAGCTTGGCCCACGGGACCGGGGAGCTGTTTTTT	CASSLAHGTGELFF
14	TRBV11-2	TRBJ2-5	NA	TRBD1	TGTGCCAGCAGCTCGTCTACAGGGGGGGAGACCCAGTACTTC	CASSSSTGGETQYF
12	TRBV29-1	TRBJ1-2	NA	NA	TGCAGCGTTGAAAGGGACATCTATGGCTACACCTTC	CSVERDIYGYTF
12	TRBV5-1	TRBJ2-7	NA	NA	TGCGCCAGCAGCTACGGGGGCTACGAGCAGTACTTC	CASSYGGYEQYF
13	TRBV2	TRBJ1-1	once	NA	TGTGCCAGCCGACAAGATATGAACACTGAAGCTTTCTTT	CASRQDMNTEAFF
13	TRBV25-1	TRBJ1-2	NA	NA	TGTGCCAGCAGTGGAGGTTCTGGTGGTGGCTACACCTTC	CASSGGSGGGYTF
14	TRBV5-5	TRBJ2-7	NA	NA	TGTGCCAGCAGCCCCCAAGCGGGTGACTACGAGCAGTACTTC	CASSPQAGDYEQYF
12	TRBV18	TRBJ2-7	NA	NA	TGTGCCAGCTCACCTGACAGGTACGAGCAGTACTTC	CASSPDRYEQYF
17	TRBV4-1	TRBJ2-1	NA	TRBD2	TGCGCCAGCAGCCAAGGATGGGCTAGCGGGCCAAACAATGAGCAGTTCTTC	CASSQGWASGPNNEQFF
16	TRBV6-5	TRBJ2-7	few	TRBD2	TGTGCCAGCAGTTATTTGATGGCGGGAGGCTCCTACGAGCAGTACTTC	CASSYLMAGGSYEQYF
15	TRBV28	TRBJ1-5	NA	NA	TGTGCCAGCAGTAGCGACAGGTATAGCAATCAGCCCCAGCATTTT	CASSSDRYSNQPQHF
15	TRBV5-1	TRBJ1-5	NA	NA	TGCGCCAGCAGCTTGGTGGGGGCGAACAATCAGCCCCAGCATTTT	CASSLVGANNQPQHF
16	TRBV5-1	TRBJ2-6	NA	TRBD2	TGCGCCAGCAGCTTAGGACTAGCTGGCGGGGCCAACGTCCTGACTTTC	CASSLGLAGGANVLTF
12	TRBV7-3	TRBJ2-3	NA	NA	TGTGCCAGCAGCGGCCAAGCGTCCATTAAGTATTTT	CASSGQASIKYF
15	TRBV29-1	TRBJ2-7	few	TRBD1	TGCAGCGTTACCCCCCACGGAAGGGGGCGCAGCGAGCAGTACTTC	CSVTPHGRGRSEQYF
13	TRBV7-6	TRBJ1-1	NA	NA	TGTGCCAGCAGCTTACAGGAGAACACTGAAGCTTTCTTT	CASSLQENTEAFF
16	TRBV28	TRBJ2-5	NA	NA	TGTGCCAGCAGTTCCCGTCGCCGTTCTCCTCGGGAGACCCAGTACTTC	CASSSRRRSPRETQYF
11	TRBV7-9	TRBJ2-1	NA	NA	TGTGCCAGCAGCTCATCGACAGGAAAGTTCTTC	CASSSSTGKFF
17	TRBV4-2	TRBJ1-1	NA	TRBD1	TGTGCCAGCAGCCAACCGGGACAGGGTCGGAGGAACACTGAAGCTTTCTTT	CASSQPGQGRRNTEAFF
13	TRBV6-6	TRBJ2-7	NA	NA	TGTGCCAGCAGTTATTGGGCCTCGGACGAGCAGTACTTC	CASSYWASDEQYF
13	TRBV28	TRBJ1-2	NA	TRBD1	TGTGCCAGCAGAACAGGGGGAGCCTATGGCTACACCTTC	CASRTGGAYGYTF
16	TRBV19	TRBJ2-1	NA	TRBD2	TGTGCCAGTAGTTCACGGACTAGCGGGGGGCCCAATGAGCAGTTCTTC	CASSSRTSGGPNEQFF
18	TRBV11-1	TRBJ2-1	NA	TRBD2	TGTGCCAGCAGCTCCCCGACTAGCGGGTCCCGCTCCTACAATGAGCAGTTCTTC	CASSSPTSGSRSYNEQFF
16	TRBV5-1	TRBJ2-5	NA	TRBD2	TGCGCCAGCAGCTTGGTGGTAGCGGGAGAGGGAGAGACCCAGTACTTC	CASSLVVAGEGETQYF
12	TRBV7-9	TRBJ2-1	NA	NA	TGTGCCAGCAGCTTAGAAGGGGATGAGCAGTTCTTC	CASSLEGDEQFF
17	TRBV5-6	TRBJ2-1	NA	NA	TGTGCCAGCAGCTTTCGACTAGTGGCACAGCCCTACAATGAGCAGTTCTTC	CASSFRLVAQPYNEQFF
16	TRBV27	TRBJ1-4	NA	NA	TGTGCCAGCAGTCTTCGTGGGGGGGCGACTAATGAAAAACTGTTTTTT	CASSLRGGATNEKLFF
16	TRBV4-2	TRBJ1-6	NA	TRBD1	TGTGCCAGCAAGGGTCGGTTAGGGGACAGCAATTCACCCCTCCACTTT	CASKGRLGDSNSPLHF
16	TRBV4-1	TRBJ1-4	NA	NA	TGCGCCAGCAGCCTACTTTTCCAGGGCGCGGAAGAAAAACTGTTTTTT	CASSLLFQGAEEKLFF
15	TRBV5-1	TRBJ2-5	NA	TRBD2	TGCGCCAGCAGCTTGTTGCGGGAGGGCGGGGAGACCCAGTACTTC	CASSLLREGGETQYF
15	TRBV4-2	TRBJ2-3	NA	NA	TGTGCCAGCAGCCAAGACGGGGGGCCGGAGGATACGCAGTATTTT	CASSQDGGPEDTQYF
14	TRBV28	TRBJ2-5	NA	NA	TGTGCCAGCAGCTCGCCCCAGGGGCAAGAGACCCAGTACTTC	CASSSPQGQETQYF
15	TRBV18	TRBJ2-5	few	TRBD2	TGTGCCAGCTCACCCCTAGCGGGGAACCAAGAGACCCAGTACTTC	CASSPLAGNQETQYF
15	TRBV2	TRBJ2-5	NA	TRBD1	TGTGCCAGCAGTCGGCGAGACAGGGGGCTGGAGACCCAGTACTTC	CASSRRDRGLETQYF
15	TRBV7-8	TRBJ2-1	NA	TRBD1	TGTGCCAGCAGCTCCAGGGGGCGGAGCGTCTATGAGCAGTTCTTC	CASSSRGRSVYEQFF
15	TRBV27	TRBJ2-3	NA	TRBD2	TGTGCCAGCAGGCTAGCGGGGGACCACACAGATACGCAGTATTTT	CASRLAGDHTDTQYF
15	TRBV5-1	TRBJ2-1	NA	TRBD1	TGCGCCAGCAGCGTAGGGACAGATCCGGTCAATGAGCAGTTCTTC	CASSVGTDPVNEQFF
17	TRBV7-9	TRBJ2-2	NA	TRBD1	TGTGCCAGCAGCTTAGGCCAGGACAGGGGAAACACCGGGGAGCTGTTTTTT	CASSLGQDRGNTGELFF
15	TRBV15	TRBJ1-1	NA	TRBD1	TGTGCCACCAGCAGAGGACAGGGGGCGAACACTGAAGCTTTCTTT	CATSRGQGANTEAFF
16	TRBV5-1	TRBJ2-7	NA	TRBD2	TGCGCCAGCAGCTTGGGCGGGACTAGCGGAACCTACGAGCAGTACTTC	CASSLGGTSGTYEQYF
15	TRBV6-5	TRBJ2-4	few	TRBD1	TGTGCCAGCAGTTACTCCCAGGGGGTAGGAAACATTCAGTACTTC	CASSYSQGVGNIQYF
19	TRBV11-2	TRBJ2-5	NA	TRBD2	TGTGCCAGCAGCTTACGGGCGGGACTATCCCGAACTATCCAAGAGACCCAGTACTTC	CASSLRAGLSRTIQETQYF
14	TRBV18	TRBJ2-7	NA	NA	TGTGCCAGCTCACTCGAAACTAGCTCCTACGAGCAGTACTTC	CASSLETSSYEQYF
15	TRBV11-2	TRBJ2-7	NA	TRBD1	TGTGCCAGCAGCCTAGACCTGGGACAGCACTACGAGCAGTACTTC	CASSLDLGQHYEQYF
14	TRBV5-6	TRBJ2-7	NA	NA	TGTGCCAGCAGCTTTCGGAGCGGTTTCTACGAGCAGTACTTC	CASSFRSGFYEQYF
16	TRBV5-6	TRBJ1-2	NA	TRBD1	TGTGCCAGCAGCTTGGCTGCGGGACAGCTTTACTATGGCTACACCTTC	CASSLAAGQLYYGYTF
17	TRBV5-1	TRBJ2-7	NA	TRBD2	TGCGCCAGCAGACGCGGGACTAGCGGGGGGGCCGTCTACGAGCAGTACTTC	CASRRGTSGGAVYEQYF
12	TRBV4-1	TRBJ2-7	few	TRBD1	TGCGCCAGCAGCGCGACAGGGGGCGAGCAGTACTTC	CASSATGGEQYF
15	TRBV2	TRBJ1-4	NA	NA	TGTGCCAGCAGGTCACAGGGAGCAACTAATGAAAAACTGTTTTTT	CASRSQGATNEKLFF
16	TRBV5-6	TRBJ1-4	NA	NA	TGTGCCAGCAGCATACGCTACAGCTCAACTAATGAAAAACTGTTTTTT	CASSIRYSSTNEKLFF
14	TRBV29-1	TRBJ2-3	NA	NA	TGCAGCGTTTGGGAGGAGTTGGGCACAGATACGCAGTATTTT	CSVWEELGTDTQYF
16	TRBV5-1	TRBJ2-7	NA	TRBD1	TGCGCCAGCAGCGGCGTACAAGGGACAGGGAAGGCCGAGCAGTACTTC	CASSGVQGTGKAEQYF
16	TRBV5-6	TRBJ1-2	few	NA	TGTGCCAGCAGCTTGTTCGCCAGGGAGGCGGACTATGGCTACACCTTC	CASSLFAREADYGYTF
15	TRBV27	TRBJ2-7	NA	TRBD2	TGTGCCAGCAGCCATGGGCGGGAGGATTATTACGAGCAGTACTTC	CASSHGREDYYEQYF
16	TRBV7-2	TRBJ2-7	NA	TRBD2	TGTGCCAGCAGCCAGAGGGCGGGGGGTTTAACCTACGAGCAGTACTTC	CASSQRAGGLTYEQYF
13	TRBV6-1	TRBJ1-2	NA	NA	TGTGCCAGCGGATTCCTGGGGAGGGGAGGCTACACCTTC	CASGFLGRGGYTF